Included here is one TCR beta chain sequence, with context. Method: immunoSEQ multiplex PCR; TCRdb's copy keeps in-frame clones and lacks some. Of roughly 140,000 clones in the sample, 70% to 90% were seen once. The data derive from a study of blood T cell repertoires in COVID-19. CDR1 and CDR2 (germline): SEHNR, FQNEAQ (reference sequence). V lost 5 bases and J lost 0; bases outside the gene matches: 8. The CDR3 covers 16 residues. The chain recombines TRBV7-9 with TRBJ2-3; 7 bases fit TRBD1. Material: peripheral blood. The source is a human donor in a cohort sampled during active COVID-19. CDR3 protein: CASSRGQFTSTDTQYF. CDR3 DNA: TGTGCCAGCAGCAGGGGACAGTTCACTAGCACAGATACGCAGTATTTT. Together with reference TRBV7-9 and TRBJ2-3, the CDR3 gives the full variable domain: DTGVSQNPRHKITKRGQNVTFRCDPISEHNRLYWYRQTLGQGPEFLTYFQNEAQLEKSRLLSDRFSAERPKGSFSTLEIQRTEQGDSAMYLCASSRGQFTSTDTQYFGPGTRLTVL.